These 22 T cell receptor beta chains were sequenced from one sample in a study of blood T cell repertoires in COVID-19. Using immunoSEQ multiplex PCR, the repertoire was profiled, and TCRdb retains in-frame clones only, with some absent. The data contain 70,000 to 80,000 clones, 82% of them singletons. The sample comprised peripheral blood. The source of these receptors is a woman of 80 years or more with acute or convalescent COVID-19.

The chain carries TRBV5-1 and TRBJ2-2; 13 bases align to TRBD2. Trimming at V came to 3 bases and at J to 2 bases, leaving 4 bases not matched to a gene. The CDR3 is 17 amino acids. Germline V gene sequence: CDR1 SGHRS, CDR2 YFSETQ. DNA for the CDR3: TGCGCCAGCAGCTCGGGACTAGCGGGATTAAACACCGGGGAGCTGTTTTTT. The encoded protein is CASSSGLAGLNTGELFF.

This clone appeared once. V and J are TRBV12-3 or TRBV12-4 and TRBJ2-7, with 8 bases lining up with TRBD1. V was pared by 5 bases and J by 7 bases, with 7 bases of the junction left unmatched. The CDR3 consists of 13 residues. The CDR3 region is CASSPRTGREQYF. CDR3 bases: TGTGCCAGCAGTCCCCGGACAGGGCGGGAGCAGTACTTC.

The rearrangement uses TRBV7-9 and TRBJ2-7; D perhaps matches TRBD1 (6 bases). Between the trimmed V and J ends, which lost 5 bases and 0 bases, there was a span of 11 bases. Germline values: CDR1 SEHNR, CDR2 FQNEAQ (reference sequence). The CDR3 is made up of 14 amino acids. Here the CDR3 reads CASSRGQNSYEQYF. Here the CDR3 DNA reads TGTGCCAGCAGCCGTGGACAGAACTCCTACGAGCAGTACTTC.

The chain joins TRBV9 to TRBJ1-2; 7 nucleotides agree with TRBD1. The junction had 6 bases not matched to a gene; V was cut back by 0 bases and J by 1 base. In germline, CDR1 is SGDLS, CDR2 YYNGEE. The CDR3 has 16 residues. CDR3 residues: CASSVAPGTDNYGYTF. The DNA for the CDR3 is TGTGCCAGCAGCGTAGCTCCAGGGACAGATAACTATGGCTACACCTTC.

The V gene is TRBV29-1, the J gene TRBJ1-2; TRBD1 agrees at 8 bases. From germline, CDR1 is SQVTM and CDR2 ANQGSEA. The CDR3 is 12 residues long. Unmatched junction bases numbered 6, after V lost 5 bases and J lost 7 bases. The CDR3 DNA follows: TGCAGCGTTTACAGGGGGACGAGTGGCTACACCTTC. It yields the protein CSVYRGTSGYTF.

This sequence joins TRBV5-5 and TRBJ2-3; tentative D call: TRBD1 (6 bases). CDR3 length: 12 amino acids. Germline V CDR1 and CDR2: SGHKS, YYEKEE (reference sequence). Trimming took off 0 bases at V and 8 bases at J, with 7 bases between the two ends. The CDR3, as DNA: TGTGCCAGCAGCTTGGGACAGGTTACGCAGTATTTT. Amino acids: CASSLGQVTQYF.

The CDR3 DNA sequence: TGTGCCAGTAGACCCAGCGGGAGTCCAAAAGAGACCCAGTACTTC. This encodes CASRPSGSPKETQYF. The rearrangement uses TRBV19 and TRBJ2-5, with 8 bases lining up with TRBD2. Germline assignment: CDR1 LNHDA and CDR2 SQIVND (reference sequence). The CDR3 spans 15 residues. Trimming at V came to 6 bases and at J to 3 bases, leaving 9 bases not matched to a gene.

The chain has TRBV7-9 and TRBJ1-2; a possible D gene is TRBD1 (5 bases). This CDR3 is built from 12 residues. Germline V gene sequence: CDR1 SEHNR, CDR2 FQNEAQ (reference sequence). V was pared by 0 bases and J by 8 bases, with 7 bases between. The CDR3 protein is CASSLAQGGYTF. CDR3 DNA sequence: TGTGCCAGCAGCTTAGCGCAGGGCGGCTACACCTTC.

The V call is TRBV4-3, the J call TRBJ2-7, with D perhaps TRBD2 (5 bases). V lost 0 bases to trimming and J lost 3 bases, with 12 bases between them. The germline CDR1 and CDR2 sequences are LGHNA and YSLEER. The CDR3 contains 15 residues. The CDR3 sequence: CASSQDPLAVYEQYF. The CDR3 DNA is TGCGCCAGCAGCCAAGATCCGCTAGCCGTCTACGAGCAGTACTTC.

The rearrangement links TRBV25-1 to TRBJ2-7; 7 bases are shared with TRBD2. The V gene's germline CDR1 is MGHDK and CDR2 SYGVNS. The CDR3 loop spans 16 amino acids. With 4 bases clipped from V and 4 bases from J, the junction kept 13 bases outside the gene matches. The CDR3 nucleotides read TGTGCCAGCAGTGGGGGTTGGGGGGGAGTCGCTTACGAGCAGTACTTC. It translates to CASSGGWGGVAYEQYF.

The chain employs TRBV29-1 and TRBJ2-1; D is ambiguous. Trimming removed 0 bases at V and 6 bases at J, with 6 bases between. There are 12 residues in the CDR3. Looked up from germline, CDR1 is SQVTM and CDR2 is ANQGSEA. The CDR3 DNA reads as TGCAGCGTTGAAGATCTCGGCAATGAGCAGTTCTTC. Translating gives CSVEDLGNEQFF.

The chain recombines TRBV19 with TRBJ2-2; 7 nucleotides agree with TRBD1. CDR1 is LNHDA and CDR2 is SQIVND in the germline V gene (reference sequence). The V segment lost 7 bases and the J segment 3 bases; nucleotides outside the gene matches: 17. This CDR3 contains 18 residues. CDR3 in DNA: TGTGCCAGTATGAGGGGGCCCGCGAGGTACGGGGACACCGGGGAGCTGTTTTTT. This codes for CASMRGPARYGDTGELFF.

J is TRBJ1-5 and V is TRBV19, with TRBD1 matching over 12 bases. J was trimmed by 6 bases and V by 3 bases; bases with no gene match: 9. The CDR3 is 17 amino acids. Germline CDR1 and CDR2: LNHDA and SQIVND (reference sequence). CDR3 DNA sequence: TGTGCCAGTAGTATCACCGGGACAGGGGGCTGGGGTCAGCCCCAGCATTTT. Protein: CASSITGTGGWGQPQHF.

This clone was recorded only once. The chain couples TRBV6-2 or TRBV6-3 to TRBJ2-6; the D gene is possibly TRBD1 (5 bases). Trimming shortened V by 6 bases and J by 1 base, and 16 bases separated the two germline ends. The length of the CDR3 is 17 residues. CDR1 MNHEY and CDR2 SVGEGT come from the germline V gene. CDR3 sequence reads: CASSKIQVTSGANVLTF. CDR3 DNA sequence: TGTGCCAGCAGCAAAATACAGGTTACATCTGGGGCCAACGTCCTGACTTTC.

The gene calls are TRBV7-2 and TRBJ2-7, with 9 bases fitting TRBD2. V was clipped by 5 bases and J by 0 bases; unmatched bases: 8. Germline assignment: CDR1 SGHTA and CDR2 FQGNSA. The CDR3 spans 16 residues. The CDR3: CASSAQPGLASYEQYF. The CDR3 coding sequence is TGTGCCAGCAGCGCCCAGCCGGGACTAGCCTCCTACGAGCAGTACTTC.

The chain recombines TRBV4-1 with TRBJ1-1; 8 bases align to TRBD1. This CDR3 comprises 14 residues. With V trimmed by 3 bases and J by 7 bases, 7 bases remained unmatched. CDR1 and CDR2 from the germline V gene are MGHRA and YSYEKL. For the CDR3, the DNA is TGCGCCAGCAGCCATGAACAGGGGGGGTATGAAGCTTTCTTT. It translates to CASSHEQGGYEAFF.

The chain employs TRBV5-1 and TRBJ2-7; 10 bases fit TRBD2. The CDR3 is made up of 13 amino acids. V was clipped by 6 bases and J by 1 base; unmatched bases: 1. Germline values: CDR1 SGHRS, CDR2 YFSETQ. CDR3 bases: TGCGCCAGCACGACTAGCGGGTCCTACGAGCAGTACTTC. Translated: CASTTSGSYEQYF.

Of note for this clone: The same CDR3 also results from other DNA sequences found in this sample. The chain couples TRBV7-3 to TRBJ2-2, with a possible D match to TRBD1 (5 bases). V lost 5 bases, J lost 1 base, and 5 bases lay in between. In germline, CDR1 is SGHTA, CDR2 FQGTGA. The CDR3 consists of 13 residues. The CDR3, as DNA: TGTGCCAGCAGCCAGGGGAACACCGGGGAGCTGTTTTTT. This codes for CASSQGNTGELFF.

J is TRBJ1-5 and V is TRBV6-5; D gene ambiguous. V was trimmed by 7 bases and J by 5 bases, leaving 12 bases between them. The CDR3 has 13 amino acids. Germline V gives CDR1 MNHEY, CDR2 SVGAGI. This CDR3 reads CASNRALYQPQHF. In DNA, the CDR3 is TGTGCCAGCAACCGCGCCCTTTATCAGCCCCAGCATTTT.

This clone was observed a handful of times. The chain links TRBV6-2 or TRBV6-3 to TRBJ1-5, with 7 bases identical to TRBD1. There are 15 residues in the CDR3. The germline gives CDR1 MNHEY, CDR2 SVGEGT. After removal of 5 bases from V and 3 bases from J, the junction contained 7 bases not matched to a gene. The CDR3 reads CASSTGTAFNQPQHF. The CDR3 DNA reads as TGTGCCAGCAGTACCGGGACAGCCTTCAATCAGCCCCAGCATTTT.

This chain connects TRBV6-4 to TRBJ2-2; 7 positions agree with TRBD1. V lost 4 bases, J lost 5 bases, and 1 base stayed unmatched. This CDR3 comprises 13 residues. CDR1 MRHNA and CDR2 SNTAGT come from the germline V gene. The CDR3 loop is CASSGQGTGELFF. As DNA, the CDR3 is TGTGCCAGCAGTGGACAGGGAACCGGGGAGCTGTTTTTT.

This sequence joins TRBV7-7 and TRBJ2-5; D might be TRBD2 (5 bases). Trimming took off 1 base at V and 7 bases at J, with 16 bases between the two ends. Germline V gene data show CDR1 as SSHAT and CDR2 as FNYEAQ (reference sequence). The CDR3 contains 15 residues. This CDR3 reads CASSLGLSPPRTQYF. The CDR3 bases are TGTGCCAGCAGCTTAGGACTAAGCCCCCCAAGGACCCAGTACTTC.